A single sample is the source of the 8 T cell receptor beta chains below, sequenced in a study of blood T cell repertoires in COVID-19 (TCRdb year 2020). The library was obtained by the immunoSEQ multiplex PCR assay. The clones in this table, taken by TCRdb from immuneACCESS, are in-frame only. Not every clone is retained; where verified, under half of the shortfall comes from an unresolved V gene, and the cause of the rest is unknown. For this sample the table gives 90,000 to 110,000 clones, of which less than 85% were detected only once. Less than 5% of the sample is taken by the ten largest. The sequenced sample was peripheral blood. The receptors shown here come from a human donor in a cohort sampled during active or convalescent COVID-19.

The chain uses TRBV24-1 and TRBJ2-7; tentative D call: TRBD1 (6 bases). The CDR3 covers 13 residues. The ends were cut back, 3 bases at V and 4 bases at J, with 9 bases in the middle. Germline V gives CDR1 KGHDR, CDR2 SFDVKD. In DNA form, the CDR3 reads TGTGCCACCAGTGATAACAGGGATTACGAGCAGTACTTC. Translating it yields CATSDNRDYEQYF.

The chain has TRBV19 and TRBJ2-7, with 7 bases identical to TRBD1. This CDR3 spans 15 amino acids. V lost 8 bases to trimming and J lost 4 bases; unmatched junction nucleotides: 14. Germline V CDR1 and CDR2: LNHDA, SQIVND (reference sequence). The CDR3 nucleotides are TGTGCCAGTTCTAGGGGGCGTTTGGGAAAATACGAGCAGTACTTC. Protein product: CASSRGRLGKYEQYF.

This clone was seen a handful of times. The chain recombines TRBV2 with TRBJ2-7; 10 bases match TRBD1. The V gene's germline CDR1 is SNHLY and CDR2 FYNNEI. There are 13 residues in the CDR3. V dropped 6 bases and J dropped 3; count of bases not matched to a gene: 2. The CDR3 DNA reads as TGTGCCAGCAGCTGGACAGGGGGCTACGAGCAGTACTTC. Its translation is CASSWTGGYEQYF.

The gene calls are TRBV18 and TRBJ1-2; D is unclear. With 6 bases removed from V and 6 bases from J, the gap between germline ends came to 17 bases. Germline V CDR1 and CDR2: KGHSH, LQKENI. This CDR3 is 14 amino acids long. The CDR3, as DNA: TGTGCCAGCTCCCCGGTTCTAGAGTTGCATGGCTACACCTTC. Translating it yields CASSPVLELHGYTF.

This clone has just one count. This rearrangement joins TRBV9 to TRBJ2-6; 7 bases fit TRBD1. The CDR3 spans 18 residues. V was clipped by 3 bases and J by 4 bases; unmatched bases: 13. Germline V lookup: CDR1 SGDLS, CDR2 YYNGEE. The CDR3 here is CASSENRGISAGANVLTF. CDR3 nucleotide sequence: TGTGCCAGCAGCGAAAACAGGGGTATATCAGCCGGGGCCAACGTCCTGACTTTC. The whole variable domain, remainder taken from reference TRBV9 and TRBJ2-6, is DSGVTQTPKHLITATGQRVTLRCSPRSGDLSVYWYQQSLDQGLQFLIQYYNGEERAKGNILERFSAQQFPDLHSELNLSSLELGDSALYFCASSENRGISAGANVLTFGAGSRLTVL.

CDR3 coding DNA: TGTGCCAGCATGGGACTCCCCAACCGGGAGACCCAGTACTTC. It is translated as CASMGLPNRETQYF. The V gene is TRBV25-1, the J gene TRBJ2-5; tentatively, D is TRBD2 (6 bases). There are 14 residues in the CDR3. The V gene lost 7 bases and the J gene lost 5 bases, with 17 bases spanning the gap. Looked up from germline, CDR1 is MGHDK and CDR2 is SYGVNS.

This clone was detected only once. The V gene is TRBV3-1 (or the pseudogene TRBV3-2), the J gene TRBJ1-1; D gene ambiguous. Germline V gene lookup returns CDR1 LGHDT and CDR2 YNNKEL (reference sequence). Trimming cost V 3 bases and J 3 bases, with 17 bases left between them. CDR3 length equals 16 residues. The DNA of the CDR3 is TGTGCCAGCAGCCATCGGAGGTCGGCCGCTCACACTGAAGCTTTCTTT. This gives the protein CASSHRRSAAHTEAFF.

The chain combines TRBV7-2 with TRBJ1-1; D call uncertain. Germline V gene lookup returns CDR1 SGHTA and CDR2 FQGNSA. The CDR3 extends over 15 amino acids. Trimming stripped 2 bases from V and 3 bases from J, with 13 bases between. CDR3 protein: CASSLSAGSYTEAFF. The CDR3 DNA reads TGTGCCAGCAGCTTATCTGCGGGATCGTACACTGAAGCTTTCTTT.